The next 13 T cell receptor beta chains were all read from a single sample in a study of sequential checkpoint blockade in melanoma (dated by TCRdb to the late 2010s). Library method: the immunoSEQ multiplex PCR assay. The immuneACCESS repertoire file appears here via TCRdb, limited to in-frame rearrangements. These files lack a portion of the clones; in checked studies, under half of the deficit traces to unresolved V genes, and the cause of the others is not known. In all, the sample holds more than 10,000 clones, and more than 25% of those were seen once. The top ten clones comprise about 26% of the sample. In light of the paper, this sample's treatment or condition label describes: randomized to nivolumab then ipilimumab (arm A) or the reverse (arm B). The material sequenced was tumor tissue (inferred from file names), taken from a patient given nivolumab and ipilimumab in sequence. These receptors all come from a human donor with melanoma.

The chain carries TRBV18 and TRBJ1-2; D is undetermined. Germline values: CDR1 KGHSH, CDR2 LQKENI. The CDR3 is 14 residues long. With 3 bases removed from V and 5 bases from J, the gap between germline ends came to 13 bases. CDR3 DNA: TGTGCCAGCTCACCGGGAGATTACAGATATGGCTACACCTTC. As protein: CASSPGDYRYGYTF.

In this sample, this clone turned up a few times. This chain connects TRBV11-3 to TRBJ2-5, with TRBD2 matching 9 bases. With V trimmed by 5 bases and J by 5 bases, 9 bases remained unmatched. CDR1 and CDR2 from the germline V gene are SGHNT and YENEEA. CDR3 size: 15 residues. DNA of the CDR3: TGTGCCAGCAGCCCGGTGCGGGGGGGCGGGGAGACCCAGTACTTC. Translation: CASSPVRGGGETQYF.

This clone was counted between two and nine times. The gene calls are TRBV11-3 and TRBJ2-5; 8 positions match TRBD2. Losses at the gene ends were 3 bases for V and 2 bases for J; bases not matched to a gene: 5. Germline V CDR1 and CDR2: SGHNT, YENEEA. The CDR3 has 15 amino acids. Here the CDR3 reads CASSLLTSAQETQYF. Here the CDR3 DNA reads TGTGCCAGCAGCTTGCTGACTAGCGCACAAGAGACCCAGTACTTC.

The chain links TRBV6-8 to TRBJ1-2, with D possibly TRBD1 on 6 matching bases. Trimming stripped 4 bases from V and 2 bases from J, with 14 bases between. Germline loops: CDR1 MNHGY, CDR2 SAAAGT. This CDR3 comprises 15 residues. The CDR3 DNA reads as TGTGCCAGCAGTTCGCCGGGACAAATGAACTATGGCTACACCTTC. As protein: CASSSPGQMNYGYTF.

This chain connects TRBV11-3 to TRBJ2-1, with TRBD1 matching over 9 bases. The CDR3 has 14 amino acids. Per the germline V gene, CDR1 is SGHNT and CDR2 is YENEEA. V dropped 5 bases and J dropped 10; count of bases not matched to a gene: 9. DNA for the CDR3: TGTGCCAGCAGCGAGGACAGGGGCGTAAGCGAGCAGTTCTTC. It specifies CASSEDRGVSEQFF.

V and J are TRBV11-3 and TRBJ2-3; 8 bases are a match to TRBD1. Per the germline V gene, CDR1 is SGHNT and CDR2 is YENEEA. This CDR3 has 15 residues. V lost 1 base to trimming and J lost 3 bases; unmatched junction nucleotides: 3. The CDR3 sequence: CASSLGQGTTDTQYF. The CDR3 DNA is TGTGCCAGCAGCTTAGGACAGGGGACGACAGATACGCAGTATTTT.

The genes are TRBV25-1 and TRBJ2-1; TRBD1 or TRBD2 may be the D gene (5 bases each). Trimming took off 0 bases at V and 1 base at J, with 7 bases between the two ends. Germline V lookup: CDR1 MGHDK, CDR2 SYGVNS. The CDR3 runs to 15 residues. The CDR3 reads CASSEYEGSYNEQFF. The CDR3 bases are TGTGCCAGCAGTGAATACGAGGGGTCCTACAATGAGCAGTTCTTC.

This chain connects TRBV18 to TRBJ1-1; no clear D gene. The CDR3 consists of 16 residues. V lost 0 bases and J lost 5, with 16 bases in between. Per the germline V gene, CDR1 is KGHSH and CDR2 is LQKENI. CDR3 DNA sequence: TGTGCCAGCTCACCACCAACATTTCCTGCCCCTACTGAAGCTTTCTTT. Encoded protein: CASSPPTFPAPTEAFF.

The chain employs TRBV6-8 and TRBJ2-2, with 9 nucleotides matching TRBD2. With 6 bases clipped from V and 5 bases from J, the junction kept 7 bases outside the gene matches. The CDR3 extends over 15 amino acids. Germline CDR1 and CDR2: MNHGY and SAAAGT. CDR3 region: CASSFSGGGTGELFF. CDR3 nucleotides: TGTGCCAGCAGCTTTAGCGGGGGAGGGACCGGGGAGCTGTTTTTT.

The chain links TRBV18 to TRBJ1-1; the D gene is possibly TRBD1 (6 bases). CDR3 length equals 17 residues. CDR1 and CDR2 from the germline V gene are KGHSH and LQKENI. V lost 3 bases and J lost 1, with 18 bases in between. DNA of the CDR3: TGTGCCAGCTCACCCAGACAGGTTTCTACGGGGAACACTGAAGCTTTCTTT. This codes for CASSPRQVSTGNTEAFF.

This clone was observed a few times. The chain has TRBV11-3 and TRBJ1-1; 8 nucleotides align to TRBD1. The CDR3 is made up of 16 amino acids. The germline V gene encodes CDR1 SGHNT and CDR2 YENEEA. Losses at the gene ends were 3 bases for V and 3 bases for J; bases not matched to a gene: 9. In DNA, the CDR3 is TGTGCCAGCAGCTTCCAGGGGGCGATCGGGGACACTGAAGCTTTCTTT. This sequence encodes CASSFQGAIGDTEAFF.

The V gene is TRBV11-3, the J gene TRBJ2-3; the match to TRBD1 covers 8 bases. J was trimmed by 2 bases and V by 5 bases; bases with no gene match: 6. CDR3 length: 15 residues. Germline-derived CDR1 and CDR2 are SGHNT and YENEEA. The chain's CDR3 is CASSQGQGNTDTQYF. CDR3 DNA: TGTGCCAGCAGCCAAGGACAGGGAAACACAGATACGCAGTATTTT. Looking up the rest from reference TRBV11-3 and TRBJ2-3 gives the full variable domain: EAGVVQSPRYKIIEKKQPVAFWCNPISGHNTLYWYLQNLGQGPELLIRYENEEAVDDSQLPKDRFSAERLKGVDSTLKIQPAELGDSAVYLCASSQGQGNTDTQYFGPGTRLTVL.

This rearrangement joins TRBV11-3 to TRBJ2-3; D gene uncertain. With 1 base removed from V and 0 bases from J, the gap between germline ends came to 8 bases. CDR3 length: 15 amino acids. The germline V gene has CDR1 SGHNT and CDR2 YENEEA. The CDR3 DNA reads as TGTGCCAGCAGCTTAGGTCCGGGTAGCACAGATACGCAGTATTTT. As protein: CASSLGPGSTDTQYF.